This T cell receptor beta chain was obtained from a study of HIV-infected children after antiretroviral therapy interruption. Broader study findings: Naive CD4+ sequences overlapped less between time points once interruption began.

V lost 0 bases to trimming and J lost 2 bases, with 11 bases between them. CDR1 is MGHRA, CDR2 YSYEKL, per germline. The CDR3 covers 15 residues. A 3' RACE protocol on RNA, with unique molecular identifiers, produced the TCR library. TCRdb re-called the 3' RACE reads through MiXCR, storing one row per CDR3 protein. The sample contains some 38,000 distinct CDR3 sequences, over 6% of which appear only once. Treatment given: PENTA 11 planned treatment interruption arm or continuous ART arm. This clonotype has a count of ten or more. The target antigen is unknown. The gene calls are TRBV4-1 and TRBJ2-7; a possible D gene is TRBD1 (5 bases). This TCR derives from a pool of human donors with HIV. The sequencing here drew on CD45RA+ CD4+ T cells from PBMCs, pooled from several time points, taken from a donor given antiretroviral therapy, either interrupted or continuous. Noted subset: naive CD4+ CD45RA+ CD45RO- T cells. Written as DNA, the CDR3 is TGCGCCAGCAGCCAAGAGTTTCGCAGGGCCTACGAGCAGTACTTC. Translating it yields CASSQEFRRAYEQYF.